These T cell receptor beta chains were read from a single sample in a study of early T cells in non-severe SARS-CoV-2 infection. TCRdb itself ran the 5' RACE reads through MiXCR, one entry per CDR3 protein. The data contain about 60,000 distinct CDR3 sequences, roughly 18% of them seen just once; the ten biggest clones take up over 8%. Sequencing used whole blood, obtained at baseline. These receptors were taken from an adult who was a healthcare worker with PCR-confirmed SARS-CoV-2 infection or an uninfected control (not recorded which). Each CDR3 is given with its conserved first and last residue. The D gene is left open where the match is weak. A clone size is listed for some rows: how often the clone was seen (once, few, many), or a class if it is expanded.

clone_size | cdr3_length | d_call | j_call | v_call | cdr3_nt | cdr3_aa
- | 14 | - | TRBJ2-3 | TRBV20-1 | TGCAGTGCTAGAGATCTACAGGTGATAGATACGCAGTATTTT | CSARDLQVIDTQYF
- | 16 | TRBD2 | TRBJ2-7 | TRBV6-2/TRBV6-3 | TGTGCCAGCAGTGGGACTAGCGGGAGGATTCCCTACGAGCAGTACTTC | CASSGTSGRIPYEQYF
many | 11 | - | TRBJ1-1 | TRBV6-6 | TGTGCCAGCACGGAGGTTGCTGAAGCTTTCTTT | CASTEVAEAFF
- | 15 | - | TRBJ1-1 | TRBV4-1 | TGCGCCAGCAGCCAACTACCGCCCCCGAACACTGAAGCTTTCTTT | CASSQLPPPNTEAFF
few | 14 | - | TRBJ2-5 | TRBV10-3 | TGTGCCATCAGTGAGTCTTTCAGGGATGAGACCCAGTACTTC | CAISESFRDETQYF
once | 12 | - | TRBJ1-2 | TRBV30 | TGTGCCTGGAGTGTATCGGGATATGGCTACACCTTC | CAWSVSGYGYTF
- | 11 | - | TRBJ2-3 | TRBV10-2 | TGCGCCAGCAGTGCTAAAGATACGCAGTATTTT | CASSAKDTQYF
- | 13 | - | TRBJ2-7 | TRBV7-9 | TGTGCCAGCAGCTCACAGAGACTGTCGGAGCAGTACTTC | CASSSQRLSEQYF
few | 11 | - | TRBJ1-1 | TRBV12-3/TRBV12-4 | TGTGCCAGCAGTTCCGGGTGGGGAGCTTTCTTT | CASSSGWGAFF
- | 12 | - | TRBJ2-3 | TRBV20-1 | TGCAGTGCTAACCTAGTTACAGATACGCAGTATTTT | CSANLVTDTQYF
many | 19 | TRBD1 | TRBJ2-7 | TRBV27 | TGTGCCAGCAGTAGGGCTGGGCAGGGGGCTCCACCGGGGGCCGGCGAGCAGTACTTC | CASSRAGQGAPPGAGEQYF
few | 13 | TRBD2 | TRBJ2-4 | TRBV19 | TGTGCCAGTAGTGGCACGGGAGGAAACATTCAGTACTTC | CASSGTGGNIQYF
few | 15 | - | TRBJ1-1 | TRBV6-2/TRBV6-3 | TGTGCCAGCAGTACCCCTAGGGACCCTCGGGCTGAAGCTTTCTTT | CASSTPRDPRAEAFF
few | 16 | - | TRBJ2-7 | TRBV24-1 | TGTGCCACCAGTGATCTGACAGATCCTAGCTCCTACGAGCAGTACTTC | CATSDLTDPSSYEQYF
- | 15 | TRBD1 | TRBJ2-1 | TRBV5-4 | TGTGCCAGCAGCTCGACCGGGACAGCGATCAATGAGCAGTTCTTC | CASSSTGTAINEQFF
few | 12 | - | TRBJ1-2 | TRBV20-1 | TGCAGTGCTGCCACAGGGAACTATGGCTACACCTTC | CSAATGNYGYTF
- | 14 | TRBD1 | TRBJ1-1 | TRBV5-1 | TGCGCCAGCAGCCAAGGACAGGGTAGTCCTGAAGCTTTCTTT | CASSQGQGSPEAFF
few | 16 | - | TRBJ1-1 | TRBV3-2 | TGTGCCAGCAGCAAAGGTTATACAGGTAGGAACACTGAAGCTTTCTTT | CASSKGYTGRNTEAFF
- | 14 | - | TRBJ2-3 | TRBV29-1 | TGCAGCGTTTATCTGCGGGCCCCCCCAGATACGCAGTATTTT | CSVYLRAPPDTQYF
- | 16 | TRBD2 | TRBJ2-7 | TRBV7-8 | TGTGCCAGCAGCTTAGGGACTAGCGGGAGTATCTACGAGCAGTACTTC | CASSLGTSGSIYEQYF
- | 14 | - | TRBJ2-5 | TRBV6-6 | TGTGCCAGCAGTTATTCAGGGGCAAGAGAGACCCAGTACTTC | CASSYSGARETQYF
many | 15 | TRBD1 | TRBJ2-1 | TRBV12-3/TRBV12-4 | TGTGCCAGCAGTTTTCGGACAGGGAAGAACAATGAGCAGTTCTTC | CASSFRTGKNNEQFF
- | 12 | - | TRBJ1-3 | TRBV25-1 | TGTGCCAGCAGCTTATCTGGAAACACCATATATTTT | CASSLSGNTIYF
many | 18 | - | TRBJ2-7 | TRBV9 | TGTGCCAGCAGCCCCGACCCCGGATTTAGCGACAGCTCCTACGAGCAGTACTTC | CASSPDPGFSDSSYEQYF
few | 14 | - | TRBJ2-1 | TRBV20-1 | TGCAGTGCTAGAGTTCGGGGGACTTACAATGAGCAGTTCTTC | CSARVRGTYNEQFF
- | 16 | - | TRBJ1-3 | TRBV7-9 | TGTGCCAGCAGCTTCCTTCCGAACAGCGGAGGAAACACCATATATTTT | CASSFLPNSGGNTIYF
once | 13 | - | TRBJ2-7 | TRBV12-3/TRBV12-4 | TGTGCCAGCAGTTTGGACGGGGGCTACGAGCAGTACTTC | CASSLDGGYEQYF
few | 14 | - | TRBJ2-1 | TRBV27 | TGTGCCAGCAGTTTTAAGAGGGGGAGGGATGAGCAGTTCTTC | CASSFKRGRDEQFF
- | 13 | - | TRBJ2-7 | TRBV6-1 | TGTGCCAGCAGTGAATGGAGAGGCGACGAGCAGTACTTC | CASSEWRGDEQYF
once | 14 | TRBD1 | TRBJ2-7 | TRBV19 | TGTGCCAGTAGCATACAGGGGGGAGCCTACGAGCAGTACTTC | CASSIQGGAYEQYF
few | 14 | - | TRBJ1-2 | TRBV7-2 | TGTGCCAGCAGCTTAGCTCAACCGTACTATGGCTACACCTTC | CASSLAQPYYGYTF
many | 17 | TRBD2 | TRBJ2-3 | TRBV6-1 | TGTGCCAGCAGTGGGACTAGCGGGGGGTCCAGAACAGATACGCAGTATTTT | CASSGTSGGSRTDTQYF
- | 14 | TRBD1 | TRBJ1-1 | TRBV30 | TGTGCCTGGAGTGCGGACAGGGGGAACACTGAAGCTTTCTTT | CAWSADRGNTEAFF
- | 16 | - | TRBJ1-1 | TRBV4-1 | TGCGCCAGCAGCCAAGGGTATGGGGCTGTGAACACTGAAGCTTTCTTT | CASSQGYGAVNTEAFF
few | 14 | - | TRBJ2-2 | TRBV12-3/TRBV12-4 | TGTGCCAGCAGTCTAGGACAGCTCACCGGGGAGCTGTTTTTT | CASSLGQLTGELFF
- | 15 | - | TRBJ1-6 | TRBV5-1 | TGCGCCAGCAGCTACCGGGACACCAGAAATTCACCCCTCCACTTT | CASSYRDTRNSPLHF
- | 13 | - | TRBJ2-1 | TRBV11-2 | TGTGCCAGCAGCTTAGATGGGTACAATGAGCAGTTCTTC | CASSLDGYNEQFF